This TCR beta chain was identified in a study of blood T cell repertoires in COVID-19. Study-wide context: Researchers got acute and convalescent COVID-19 samples from the United States, Italy and Spain. Sources were T cells, B-cell-depleted T cells, or PBMCs; the material itself was cDNA or gDNA.

This CDR3 has 17 residues. In the original workflow: How many nucleated cells were present was estimated from reference gene primer amplification. Clones were read by immunoSEQ multiplex PCR, and TCRdb kept only the in-frame ones, dropping some. The D gene and trimming were derived from the DNA, and the V and J assignments and clone size from that table. This table has tens of thousands of clones, 70% to 90% appearing once. This sequence originates from an elderly woman with active or convalescent COVID-19. Material for sequencing was peripheral blood. The V and J genes are TRBV21-1 and TRBJ2-4; the table names TRBD1, a call not compared with the DNA. TRBV21-1 is listed as a pseudogene. CDR3 DNA: TGTGCCAGGCAAGGACAGGGGCCCTTCCTAGCCAAAAACATTCAGTACTTC. The encoded protein is CARQGQGPFLAKNIQYF.